This T cell receptor beta chain comes out of a study of cytomegalovirus exposure and HLA in healthy donors. Findings and caveats of the study: Cytomegalovirus association was listed for about 180 TCR beta chains.

Sequencing used immunoSEQ multiplex PCR; TCRdb keeps in-frame clones, though not all of them. The sample yields about 400,000 clones, more than 80% seen once. This clone has a handful of counts. Its antigen is not known. The CDR3 runs to 12 residues. The V and J ends lost 4 bases and 1 base respectively, with 8 bases between them. Germline values: CDR1 GTSNPN, CDR2 SVGIG (reference sequence). This TCR derives from a woman between 18 and 29 years old in good health and CMV-seronegative. V gene TRBV30 combines with J gene TRBJ2-7; D uncertain. Sequencing was performed on PBMCs. CDR3 nucleotide sequence: TGTGCCTGGATTAAGAGTTCCTACGAGCAGTACTTC. Its protein product is CAWIKSSYEQYF.